This T cell receptor (beta chain) comes out of a study of OX40 agonist ivuxolimab in advanced cancers. CDR1 MNHEY and CDR2 SMNVEV come from the germline V gene (reference sequence). The J segment lost 7 bases and the V segment lost 4 bases, leaving 15 bases of the junction unmatched. The CDR3 has 17 residues. Clones were read by immunoSEQ multiplex PCR, and TCRdb kept only the in-frame ones, dropping some. The sample yields tens of thousands of clones, over 80% seen once. The TCR originated in an adult with an advanced solid tumor such as melanoma, head and neck, liver or kidney cancer. The sequencing here drew on CD4+ or CD8+ T cells sorted from blood, taken in a trial of the OX40 agonist ivuxolimab. This chain connects TRBV27 to TRBJ2-2; TRBD1 agrees at 7 bases. The CDR3 nucleotides are TGTGCCAGCAGTTCCCCCGGTGGTCAGGGGGACCACGGGGAGCTGTTTTTT. Protein product: CASSSPGGQGDHGELFF.